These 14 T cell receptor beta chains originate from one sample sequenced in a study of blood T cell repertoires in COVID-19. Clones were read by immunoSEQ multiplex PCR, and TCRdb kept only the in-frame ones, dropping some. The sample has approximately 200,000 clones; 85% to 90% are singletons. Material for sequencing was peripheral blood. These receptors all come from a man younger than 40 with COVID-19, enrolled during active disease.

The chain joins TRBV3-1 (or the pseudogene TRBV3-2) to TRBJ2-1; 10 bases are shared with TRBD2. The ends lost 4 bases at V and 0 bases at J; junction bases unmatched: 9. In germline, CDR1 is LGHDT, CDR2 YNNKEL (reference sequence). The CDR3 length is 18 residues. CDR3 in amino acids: CASSRGEGLAASYNEQFF. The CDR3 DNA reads TGTGCCAGCAGCCGCGGGGAAGGACTAGCGGCCTCCTACAATGAGCAGTTCTTC.

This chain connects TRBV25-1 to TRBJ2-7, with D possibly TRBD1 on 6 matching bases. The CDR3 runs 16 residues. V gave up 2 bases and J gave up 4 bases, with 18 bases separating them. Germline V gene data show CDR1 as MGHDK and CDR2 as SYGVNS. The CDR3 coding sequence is TGTGCCAGCAGTGAACCGGGAACAGTGGGGGCGTACGAGCAGTACTTC. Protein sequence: CASSEPGTVGAYEQYF.

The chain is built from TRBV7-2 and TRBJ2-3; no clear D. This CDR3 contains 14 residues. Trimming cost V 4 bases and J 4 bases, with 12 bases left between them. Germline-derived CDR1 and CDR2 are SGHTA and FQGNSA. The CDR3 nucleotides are TGTGCCAGCAGCTCCTCCGCGCCGGCAGATACGCAGTATTTT. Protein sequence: CASSSSAPADTQYF. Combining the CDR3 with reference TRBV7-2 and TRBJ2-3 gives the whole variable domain GAGVSQSPSNKVTEKGKDVELRCDPISGHTALYWYRQSLGQGLEFLIYFQGNSAPDKSGLPSDRFSAERTGGSVSTLTIQRTQQEDSAVYLCASSSSAPADTQYFGPGTRLTVL.

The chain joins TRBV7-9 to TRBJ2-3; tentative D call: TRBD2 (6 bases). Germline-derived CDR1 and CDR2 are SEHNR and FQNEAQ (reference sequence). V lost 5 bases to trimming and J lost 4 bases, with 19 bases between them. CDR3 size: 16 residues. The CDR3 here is CASSPRGLGSPDTQYF. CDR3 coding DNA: TGTGCCAGCAGCCCCCGAGGACTCGGGAGTCCAGATACGCAGTATTTT.

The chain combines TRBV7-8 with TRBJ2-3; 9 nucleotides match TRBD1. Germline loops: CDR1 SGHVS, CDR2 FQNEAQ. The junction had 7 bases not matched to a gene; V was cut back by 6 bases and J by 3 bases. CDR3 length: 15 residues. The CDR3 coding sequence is TGTGCCAGCAGTCTACAGGGGGCGCGAACAGATACGCAGTATTTT. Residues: CASSLQGARTDTQYF.

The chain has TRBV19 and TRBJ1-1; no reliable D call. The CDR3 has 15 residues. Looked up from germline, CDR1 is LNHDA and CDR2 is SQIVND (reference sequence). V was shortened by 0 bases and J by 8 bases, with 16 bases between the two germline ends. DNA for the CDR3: TGTGCCAGTAGTATAGATCCAGTCCGCCGTTCGGAAGCTTTCTTT. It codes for CASSIDPVRRSEAFF.

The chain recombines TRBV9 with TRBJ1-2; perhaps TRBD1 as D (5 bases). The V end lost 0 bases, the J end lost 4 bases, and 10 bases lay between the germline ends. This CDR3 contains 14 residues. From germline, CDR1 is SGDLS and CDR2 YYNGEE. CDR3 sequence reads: CASSVAEQVYGYTF. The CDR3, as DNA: TGTGCCAGCAGCGTAGCAGAACAGGTCTATGGCTACACCTTC.

The DNA of the CDR3 is TGTGCCAGCAGTGAAGTGACAAACATCGTTGCTGGAAACACCATATATTTT. Protein sequence: CASSEVTNIVAGNTIYF. This chain connects TRBV2 to TRBJ1-3; no reliable D call. Trimming stripped 1 base from V and 2 bases from J, with 15 bases between. The CDR3 consists of 17 residues. Germline lookup yields CDR1 SNHLY and CDR2 FYNNEI.

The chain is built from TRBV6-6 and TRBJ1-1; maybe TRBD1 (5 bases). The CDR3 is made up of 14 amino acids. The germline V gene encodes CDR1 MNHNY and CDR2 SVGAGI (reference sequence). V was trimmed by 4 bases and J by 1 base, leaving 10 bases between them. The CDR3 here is CASSWGVGNTEAFF. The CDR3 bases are TGTGCCAGCAGTTGGGGGGTTGGGAACACTGAAGCTTTCTTT.

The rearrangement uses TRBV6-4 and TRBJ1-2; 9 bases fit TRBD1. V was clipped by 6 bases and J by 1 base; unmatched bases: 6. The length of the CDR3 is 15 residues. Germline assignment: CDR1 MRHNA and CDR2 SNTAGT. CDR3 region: CASRRGTGSNYGYTF. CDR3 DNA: TGTGCCAGCAGGAGGGGGACAGGGAGTAACTATGGCTACACCTTC.

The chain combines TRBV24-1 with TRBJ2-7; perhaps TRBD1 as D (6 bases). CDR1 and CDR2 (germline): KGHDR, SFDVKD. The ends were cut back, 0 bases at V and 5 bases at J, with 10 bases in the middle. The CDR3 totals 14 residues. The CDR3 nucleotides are TGTGCCACCAGTGATTTGAACAGGGCGGACGAGCAGTACTTC. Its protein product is CATSDLNRADEQYF.

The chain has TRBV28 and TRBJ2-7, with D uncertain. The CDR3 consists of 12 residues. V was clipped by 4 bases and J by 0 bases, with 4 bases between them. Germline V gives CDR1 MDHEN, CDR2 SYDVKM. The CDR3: CASSSNSYEQYF. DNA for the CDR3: TGTGCCAGCAGTTCCAACTCCTACGAGCAGTACTTC.

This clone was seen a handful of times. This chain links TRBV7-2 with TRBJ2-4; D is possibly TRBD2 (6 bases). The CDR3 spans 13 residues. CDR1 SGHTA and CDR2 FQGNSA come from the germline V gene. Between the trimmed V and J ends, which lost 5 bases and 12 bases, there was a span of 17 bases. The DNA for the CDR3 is TGTGCCAGCAGCCGAGGGGAGGCGGCGACTCAGTACTTC. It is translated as CASSRGEAATQYF.

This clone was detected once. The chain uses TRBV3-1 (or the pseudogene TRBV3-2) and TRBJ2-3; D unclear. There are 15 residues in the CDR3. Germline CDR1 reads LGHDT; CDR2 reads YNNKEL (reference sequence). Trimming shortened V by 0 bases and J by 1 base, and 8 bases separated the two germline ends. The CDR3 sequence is CASSQDRRRTDTQYF. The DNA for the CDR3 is TGTGCCAGCAGCCAAGATAGGAGACGCACAGATACGCAGTATTTT.